This T cell receptor (beta chain) derives from a study of pediatric ulcerative colitis. Notes on the study in general: In rectum, acute severe colitis had expanded clones and less diversity. Two patients had blood samples with substantially reduced template counts.

CDR3 length: 17 residues. The junction had 6 bases not matched to a gene; V was cut back by 3 bases and J by 1 base. CDR1 is KGHSH, CDR2 LQKENI, per germline. A few counts support this clone. Its specificity is unknown. Additional DNA sequences in this sample encode the identical CDR3. Rectal tissue came from one to two pinch biopsies taken at colonoscopy. Measured with immunoSEQ multiplex PCR; TCRdb has only the in-frame clones, and not every one. This sample carries about 12,000 clones, roughly three quarters of them seen once, and the ten largest clones take approximately 4.2%. The sequence was collected from a boy younger than 18 who was a control in a study of pediatric ulcerative colitis. What was sequenced was gut tissue. V gene TRBV18 combines with J gene TRBJ2-3; 11 positions agree with TRBD1. In DNA, the CDR3 is TGTGCCAGCTCACCTCTCCCGGGACAGGGGGGCACAGATACGCAGTATTTT. Encoded protein: CASSPLPGQGGTDTQYF.